This TCR beta chain was recorded in a study of Graves' ophthalmopathy and Graves' hyperthyroidism. CAS ≥3, NOSPECS ≥4, moderate-to-severe activity and duration under 3 months marked donors with ophthalmopathy. PBMCs were obtained from 9 to 10 ml of fresh peripheral blood. Trimming left V 0 bases short and J 2 bases short, with 16 bases between. This CDR3 is built from 17 residues. CDR1 and CDR2 (germline): SGHTA, FQGNSA. Broader study findings: Blood also harbored most expanded thyroid clonotypes above 0.001 frequency. Between ophthalmopathy and stable hyperthyroidism, a 13-signature model drew a separation with around 86% sensitivity and 81.08% specificity.

This clonotype came up once. Antigen unknown. Scientists amplified the TCR beta CDR3 regions from RNA transcripts. HTBI primers were employed in first-round RT-PCR, then a second-round multiplex PCR followed. One entry per CDR3 protein results from TCRdb running MiXCR on the multiplex PCR reads. The sample lists under 350,000 distinct CDR3 sequences; 15% to 20% were seen once. V and J are TRBV7-2 and TRBJ2-5, with D perhaps matching TRBD2 (6 bases). The receptor comes from an adult man with Graves' ophthalmopathy. Sequenced: peripheral blood. The CDR3 region is CASSLALGAGPQETQYF. In DNA form, the CDR3 reads TGTGCCAGCAGCTTAGCGCTCGGGGCGGGGCCTCAAGAGACCCAGTACTTC.